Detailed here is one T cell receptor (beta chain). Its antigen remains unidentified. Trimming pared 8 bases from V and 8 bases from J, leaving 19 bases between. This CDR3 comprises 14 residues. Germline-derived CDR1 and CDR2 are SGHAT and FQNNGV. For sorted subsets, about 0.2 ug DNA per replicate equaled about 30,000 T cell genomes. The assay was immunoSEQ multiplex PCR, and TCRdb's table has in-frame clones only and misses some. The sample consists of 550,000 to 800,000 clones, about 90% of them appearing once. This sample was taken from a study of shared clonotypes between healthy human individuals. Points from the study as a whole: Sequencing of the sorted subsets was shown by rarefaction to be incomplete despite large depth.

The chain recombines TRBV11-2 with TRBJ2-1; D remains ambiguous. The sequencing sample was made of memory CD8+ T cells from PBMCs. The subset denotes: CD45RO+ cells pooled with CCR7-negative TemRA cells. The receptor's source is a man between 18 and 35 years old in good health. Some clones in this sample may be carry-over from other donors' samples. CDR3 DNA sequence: TGTGCCAGCCCATCGGAATTTCCCCCATATGAGCAGTTCTTC. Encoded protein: CASPSEFPPYEQFF.